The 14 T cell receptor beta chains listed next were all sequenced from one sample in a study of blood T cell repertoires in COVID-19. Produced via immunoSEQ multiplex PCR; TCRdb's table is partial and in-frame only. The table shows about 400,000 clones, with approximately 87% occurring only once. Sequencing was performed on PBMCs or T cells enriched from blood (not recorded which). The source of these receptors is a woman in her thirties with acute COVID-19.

The CDR3 region has the DNA TGCGCCAGCAGCCAAGTATTCGGGACAGGGAACTATGGCTACACCTTC. This codes for CASSQVFGTGNYGYTF. The chain employs TRBV4-3 and TRBJ1-2; 9 bases are shared with TRBD1. V lost 1 base and J lost 2; bases outside the gene matches: 5. Germline V CDR1 and CDR2: LGHNA, YSLEER. This CDR3 has 16 residues.

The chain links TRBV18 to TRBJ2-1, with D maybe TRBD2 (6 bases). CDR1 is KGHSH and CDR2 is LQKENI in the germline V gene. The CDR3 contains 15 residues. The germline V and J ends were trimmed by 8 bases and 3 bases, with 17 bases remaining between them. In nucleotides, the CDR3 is TGTGCCAGCCTCAGGGCGGGGAGCCTCTACAATGAGCAGTTCTTC. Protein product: CASLRAGSLYNEQFF.

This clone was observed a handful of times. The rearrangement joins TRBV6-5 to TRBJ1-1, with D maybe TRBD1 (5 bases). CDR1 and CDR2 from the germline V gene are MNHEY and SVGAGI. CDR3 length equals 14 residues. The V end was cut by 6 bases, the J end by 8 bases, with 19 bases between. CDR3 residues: CASSPGRAVEEAFF. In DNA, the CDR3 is TGTGCCAGCAGCCCAGGGAGGGCCGTGGAGGAAGCTTTCTTT.

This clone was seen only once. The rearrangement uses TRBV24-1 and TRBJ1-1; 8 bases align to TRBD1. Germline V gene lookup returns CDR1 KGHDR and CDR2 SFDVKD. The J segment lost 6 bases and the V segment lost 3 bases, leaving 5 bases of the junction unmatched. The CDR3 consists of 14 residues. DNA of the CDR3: TGTGCCACCAGTGATCCCAAACAGGGGGCTGAAGCTTTCTTT. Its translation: CATSDPKQGAEAFF.

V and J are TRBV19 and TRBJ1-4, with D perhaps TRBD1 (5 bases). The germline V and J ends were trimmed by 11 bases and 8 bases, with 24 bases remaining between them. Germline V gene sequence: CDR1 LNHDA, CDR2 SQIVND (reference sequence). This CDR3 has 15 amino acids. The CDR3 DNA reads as TGTGCCTCGGGGGAACGCGGGACCTACGAGGAAAAACTGTTTTTT. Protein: CASGERGTYEEKLFF.

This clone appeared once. In DNA form, the CDR3 reads TGTGCCAGCAGCTTACGGGGGGCCGGTAGCACTGAAGCTTTCTTT. This sequence encodes CASSLRGAGSTEAFF. J is TRBJ1-1 and V is TRBV7-9, with D perhaps TRBD1 (6 bases). V lost 2 bases, J lost 4 bases, and 14 bases lay in between. This CDR3 comprises 15 residues. Germline V gives CDR1 SEHNR, CDR2 FQNEAQ (reference sequence).

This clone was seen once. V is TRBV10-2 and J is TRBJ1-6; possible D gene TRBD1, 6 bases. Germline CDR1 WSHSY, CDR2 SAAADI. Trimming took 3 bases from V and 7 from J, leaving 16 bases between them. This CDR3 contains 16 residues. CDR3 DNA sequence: TGCGCCAGCAGTGATACAGGGTCAATTTCGAATTCACCCCTCCACTTT. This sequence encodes CASSDTGSISNSPLHF.

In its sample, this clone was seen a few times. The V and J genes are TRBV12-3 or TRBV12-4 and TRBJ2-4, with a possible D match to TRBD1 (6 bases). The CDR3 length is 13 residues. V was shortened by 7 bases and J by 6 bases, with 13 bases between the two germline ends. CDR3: CASTRGWGNIQYF. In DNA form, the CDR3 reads TGTGCCAGCACGAGGGGGTGGGGAAACATTCAGTACTTC.

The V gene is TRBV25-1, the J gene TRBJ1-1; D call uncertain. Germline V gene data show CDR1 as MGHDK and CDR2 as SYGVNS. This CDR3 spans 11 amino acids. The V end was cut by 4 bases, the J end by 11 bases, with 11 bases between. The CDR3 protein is CASSASTVAFF. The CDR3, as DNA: TGTGCCAGCAGTGCGTCTACGGTCGCTTTCTTT.

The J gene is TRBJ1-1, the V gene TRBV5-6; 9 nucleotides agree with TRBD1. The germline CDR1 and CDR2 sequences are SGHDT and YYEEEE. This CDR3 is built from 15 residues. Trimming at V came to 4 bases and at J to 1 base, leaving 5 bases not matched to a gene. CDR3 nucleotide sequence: TGTGCCAGCAGCGGAAGGGGACAGGGGAACACTGAAGCTTTCTTT. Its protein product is CASSGRGQGNTEAFF.

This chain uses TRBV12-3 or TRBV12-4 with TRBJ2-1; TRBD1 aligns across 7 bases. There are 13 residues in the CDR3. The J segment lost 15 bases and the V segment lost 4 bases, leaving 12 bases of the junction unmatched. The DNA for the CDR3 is TGTGCCAGCAGTTCCCATCACAGGGACAGCAGGTTCTTC. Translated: CASSSHHRDSRFF.

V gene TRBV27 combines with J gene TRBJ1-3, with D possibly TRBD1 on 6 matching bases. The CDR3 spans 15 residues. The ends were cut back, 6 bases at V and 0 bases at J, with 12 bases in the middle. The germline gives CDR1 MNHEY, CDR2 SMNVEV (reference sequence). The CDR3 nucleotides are TGTGCCAGCAGCTCAAGGGGGTACTCTGGAAACACCATATATTTT. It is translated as CASSSRGYSGNTIYF.

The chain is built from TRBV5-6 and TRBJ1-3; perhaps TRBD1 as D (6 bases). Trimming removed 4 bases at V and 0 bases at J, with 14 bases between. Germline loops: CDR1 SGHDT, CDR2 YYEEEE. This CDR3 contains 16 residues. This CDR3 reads CASSRAGATSGNTIYF. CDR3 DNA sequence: TGTGCCAGCAGCCGCGCAGGGGCCACCTCTGGAAACACCATATATTTT.

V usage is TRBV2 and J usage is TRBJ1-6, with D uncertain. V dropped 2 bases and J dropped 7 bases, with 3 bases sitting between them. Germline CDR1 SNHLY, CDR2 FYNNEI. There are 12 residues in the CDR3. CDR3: CASSETNSPLHF. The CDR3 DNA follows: TGTGCCAGCAGTGAAACAAATTCACCCCTCCACTTT.